These 15 T cell receptor beta chains were sequenced from one sample in a study of shared clonotypes between healthy human individuals. Clones were read by immunoSEQ multiplex PCR, and TCRdb kept only the in-frame ones, dropping some. The table lists more than 2,000,000 clones, around 94% of them singletons. What was sequenced was naive CD4+ T cells sorted from blood. Documented subset: CD45RA+ positively selected. All receptors derive from a man between 18 and 29 years old in good health.

The chain has TRBV6-5 and TRBJ2-5, with D possibly matching TRBD2 (5 bases). Germline values: CDR1 MNHEY, CDR2 SVGAGI. This CDR3 has 13 amino acids. Between the trimmed V and J ends, which lost 8 bases and 3 bases, there was a span of 13 bases. The CDR3 DNA is TGTGCCAGCTATGAGGGAGTAAAAGAGACCCAGTACTTC. Translation: CASYEGVKETQYF.

With regard to this clone: The junction departs from germline at one end; a sequencing error may be responsible. The chain is built from TRBV7-7 and TRBJ2-1; 10 bases map to TRBD2. Per germline, CDR1 SSHAT and CDR2 FNYEAQ (reference sequence). The CDR3 is made up of 15 amino acids. CDR3 in amino acids: CASSFSGGSYNEQFF. The CDR3 bases are TGTGCTAGCAGCTTTAGCGGGGGGTCCTACAATGAGCAGTTCTTC.

The CDR3: CASSLGPQETQYF. The DNA for the CDR3 is TGTGCCAGCAGTCTGGGACCCCAAGAGACCCAGTACTTC. The genes are TRBV2 and TRBJ2-5; D may correspond to TRBD1 or TRBD2 (5 bases each). CDR3 size: 13 residues. Germline-derived CDR1 and CDR2 are SNHLY and FYNNEI. Trimming removed 5 bases from V and 1 base from J, with 8 bases in between.

Concerning this clone itself: Additional DNA sequences in this sample encode the identical CDR3. V gene TRBV29-1 combines with J gene TRBJ2-3, with 7 bases that match TRBD2. The CDR3 runs to 13 residues. Germline-derived CDR1 and CDR2 are SQVTM and ANQGSEA. V lost 3 bases and J lost 0; bases outside the gene matches: 0. The CDR3 DNA reads TGCAGCGTTGATAGCGGGAGCACAGATACGCAGTATTTT. It specifies CSVDSGSTDTQYF.

Only one count was recorded for this clone. The chain uses TRBV2 and TRBJ2-2; the D gene is possibly TRBD2 (6 bases). The CDR3 loop spans 15 amino acids. V was trimmed by 1 base and J by 7 bases, leaving 13 bases between them. Germline-derived CDR1 and CDR2 are SNHLY and FYNNEI. CDR3 residues: CASSEDGGLIGELFF. The CDR3 bases are TGTGCCAGCAGTGAAGACGGGGGATTGATCGGGGAGCTGTTTTTT.

This sequence joins TRBV5-4 and TRBJ2-5, with D perhaps TRBD2 (6 bases). V lost 0 bases and J 1 base, leaving 13 bases between the germline ends. The germline V gene encodes CDR1 SGHNT and CDR2 YYREEE (reference sequence). The CDR3 is 16 amino acids. The chain's CDR3 is CASSLGQRATQETQYF. Written as DNA, the CDR3 is TGTGCCAGCAGCTTGGGTCAGCGGGCTACCCAAGAGACCCAGTACTTC.

The rearrangement joins TRBV19 to TRBJ2-3, with D uncertain. V lost 4 bases, J lost 4 bases, and 15 bases lay in between. This CDR3 is 15 amino acids long. Germline assignment: CDR1 LNHDA and CDR2 SQIVND (reference sequence). The CDR3, as DNA: TGTGCCAGTAGTACCCAACCCGGTTCCGCAGATACGCAGTATTTT. Protein sequence: CASSTQPGSADTQYF.

This clone was counted a single time. V is TRBV5-5 and J is TRBJ2-3; 12 bases align to TRBD1. The germline V gene has CDR1 SGHKS and CDR2 YYEKEE (reference sequence). The junction had 3 bases not matched to a gene; V was cut back by 3 bases and J by 7 bases. This CDR3 is 14 amino acids long. Here the CDR3 DNA reads TGTGCCAGCAGCTCGGGACAGGGGGCTTATACGCAGTATTTT. This codes for CASSSGQGAYTQYF.

The chain employs TRBV6-5 and TRBJ1-2; D unclear. CDR1 and CDR2 (germline): MNHEY, SVGAGI. Trimming removed 4 bases at V and 5 bases at J, with 8 bases between. CDR3 length: 12 residues. This chain's CDR3 is CASSSHAYGYTF. CDR3 nucleotides: TGTGCCAGCAGTTCCCACGCGTATGGCTACACCTTC.

The V and J genes are TRBV5-1 and TRBJ2-1; D is undetermined. The CDR3 sequence is 15 residues long. CDR1 is SGHRS, CDR2 YFSETQ, per germline. V lost 1 base and J lost 0, with 8 bases in between. The chain's CDR3 is CASSLSKSSYNEQFF. The CDR3, as DNA: TGCGCCAGCAGCTTGAGTAAGAGCTCCTACAATGAGCAGTTCTTC.

This clone has only one observation. The gene calls are TRBV27 and TRBJ2-6; 7 bases agree with TRBD1. The CDR3 spans 14 residues. V was clipped by 6 bases and J by 2 bases; unmatched bases: 1. Germline CDR1 MNHEY, CDR2 SMNVEV (reference sequence). CDR3 nucleotide sequence: TGTGCCAGCAGACAGGGGACTGGGGCCAACGTCCTGACTTTC. It is translated as CASRQGTGANVLTF.

This clone has a single count. The genes are TRBV18 and TRBJ1-2; TRBD1 matches at 8 bases. The J segment lost 3 bases and the V segment lost 3 bases, leaving 6 bases of the junction unmatched. Looked up from germline, CDR1 is KGHSH and CDR2 is LQKENI. The CDR3 covers 15 residues. CDR3 residues: CASSPGRGRDYGYTF. Written as DNA, the CDR3 is TGTGCCAGCTCACCGGGCAGGGGGCGAGACTATGGCTACACCTTC.

The chain uses TRBV10-1 and TRBJ2-3, with unresolved D. The CDR3 runs 14 residues. Between the trimmed V and J ends, which lost 4 bases and 2 bases, there was a span of 10 bases. Germline assignment: CDR1 WNHNN and CDR2 SYGVQD (reference sequence). The CDR3 DNA is TGCGCCAGCAGTGCAGATAGTTACACAGATACGCAGTATTTT. Its protein is CASSADSYTDTQYF.

This chain's CDR3 is CASSDQGLNSPLHF. The CDR3 DNA sequence: TGCGCCAGCAGTGATCAGGGGCTGAATTCACCCCTCCACTTT. The rearrangement uses TRBV10-1 and TRBJ1-6, with D tentatively TRBD1 (6 bases). Per germline, CDR1 WNHNN and CDR2 SYGVQD (reference sequence). V was cut by 3 bases and J by 7 bases, with 10 bases left in between. The CDR3 is 14 residues long.

This clone occurred once. The chain joins TRBV2 to TRBJ1-6, with 7 nucleotides matching TRBD1. The CDR3 runs to 15 residues. Germline V gene lookup returns CDR1 SNHLY and CDR2 FYNNEI. V was clipped by 6 bases and J by 7 bases; unmatched bases: 9. The CDR3 DNA follows: TGTGCCAGCAGCCGACAGGGAAGTATGAATTCACCCCTCCACTTT. Protein product: CASSRQGSMNSPLHF.